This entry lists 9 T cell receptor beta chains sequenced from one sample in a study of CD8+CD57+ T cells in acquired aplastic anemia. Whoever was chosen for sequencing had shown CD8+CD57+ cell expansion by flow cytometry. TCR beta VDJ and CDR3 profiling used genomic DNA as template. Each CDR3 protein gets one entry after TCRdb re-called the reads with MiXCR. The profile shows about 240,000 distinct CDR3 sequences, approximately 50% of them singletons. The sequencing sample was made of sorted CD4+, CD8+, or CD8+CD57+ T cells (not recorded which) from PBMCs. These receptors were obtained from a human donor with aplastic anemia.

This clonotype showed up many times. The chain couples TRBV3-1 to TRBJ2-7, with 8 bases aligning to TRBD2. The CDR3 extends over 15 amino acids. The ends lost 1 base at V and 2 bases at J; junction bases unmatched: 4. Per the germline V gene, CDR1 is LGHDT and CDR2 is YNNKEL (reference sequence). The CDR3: CASSQVLADTYEQYF. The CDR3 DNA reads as TGTGCCAGCAGCCAAGTACTAGCGGACACCTACGAGCAGTACTTC.

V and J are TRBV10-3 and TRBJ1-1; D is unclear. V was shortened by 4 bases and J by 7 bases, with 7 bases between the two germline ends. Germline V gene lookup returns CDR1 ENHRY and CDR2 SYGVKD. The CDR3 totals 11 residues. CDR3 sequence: CAISATDEAFF. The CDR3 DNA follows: TGTGCCATCAGTGCTACAGATGAAGCTTTCTTT.

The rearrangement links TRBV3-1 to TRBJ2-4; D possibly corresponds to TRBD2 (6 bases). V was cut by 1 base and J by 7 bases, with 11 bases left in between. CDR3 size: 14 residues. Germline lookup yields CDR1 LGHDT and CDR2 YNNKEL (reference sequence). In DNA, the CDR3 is TGTGCCAGCAGCCAAGTGGGCGGGACGAACATTCAGTACTTC. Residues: CASSQVGGTNIQYF.

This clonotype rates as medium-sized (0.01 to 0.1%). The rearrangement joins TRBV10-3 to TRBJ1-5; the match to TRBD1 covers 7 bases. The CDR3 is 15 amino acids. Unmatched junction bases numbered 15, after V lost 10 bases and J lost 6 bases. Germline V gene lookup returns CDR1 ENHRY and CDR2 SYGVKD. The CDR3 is CATNRDRDVGQPQHF. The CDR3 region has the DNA TGTGCCACCAATCGTGACAGGGACGTCGGTCAGCCCCAGCATTTT.

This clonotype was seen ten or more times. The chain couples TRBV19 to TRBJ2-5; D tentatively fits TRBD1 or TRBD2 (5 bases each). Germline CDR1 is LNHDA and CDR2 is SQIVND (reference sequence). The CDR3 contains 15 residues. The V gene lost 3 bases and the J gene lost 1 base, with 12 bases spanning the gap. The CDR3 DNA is TGTGCCAGTAGTATGTTTGCAGGGACCCAAGAGACCCAGTACTTC. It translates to CASSMFAGTQETQYF.

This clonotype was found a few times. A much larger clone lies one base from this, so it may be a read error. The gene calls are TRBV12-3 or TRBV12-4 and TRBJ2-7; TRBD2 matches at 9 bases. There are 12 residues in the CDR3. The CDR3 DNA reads TGTGCGTGTAGCGGGGGCCACAATGAGCAGTACTTC. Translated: CACSGGHNEQYF.

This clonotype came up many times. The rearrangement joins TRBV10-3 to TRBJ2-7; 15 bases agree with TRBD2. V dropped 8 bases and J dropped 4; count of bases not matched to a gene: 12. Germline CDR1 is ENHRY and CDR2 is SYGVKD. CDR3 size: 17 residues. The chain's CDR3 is CAIGTWTSGRAGYEQYF. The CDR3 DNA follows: TGTGCCATCGGCACGTGGACTAGCGGGAGGGCCGGTTACGAGCAGTACTTC.

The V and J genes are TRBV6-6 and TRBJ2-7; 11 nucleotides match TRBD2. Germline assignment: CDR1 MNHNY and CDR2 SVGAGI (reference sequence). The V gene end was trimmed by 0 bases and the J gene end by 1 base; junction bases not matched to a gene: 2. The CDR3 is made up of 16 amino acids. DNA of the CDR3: TGTGCCAGCAGTTACTCGGTAGCGGGGGGGTCCTACGAGCAGTACGTC. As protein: CASSYSVAGGSYEQYV.

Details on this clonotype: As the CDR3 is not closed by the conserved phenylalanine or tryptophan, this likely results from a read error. The DNA of the CDR3 is TGTGCCTGGAGGAGGAACGGGAGGTCCTACGAGCAGTACCTC. Residues: CAWRRNGRSYEQYL. The chain uses TRBV30 and TRBJ2-7; 7 bases are a match to TRBD2. This CDR3 has 14 residues. Germline trimming cut 3 bases from V and 1 base from J; bases unmatched to any gene: 6. CDR1 is GTSNPN and CDR2 is SVGIG in the germline V gene (reference sequence).